The 10 T cell receptor beta chains presented below share a single source sample, sequenced in a study of blood T cell repertoires in COVID-19. Sequenced by immunoSEQ multiplex PCR; TCRdb stores in-frame clones only, minus some. The sample lists around 110,000 clones; less than 90% were seen once. Sequenced: peripheral blood. These receptors originate from a man aged 25-40 years with acute or convalescent COVID-19.

The V and J genes are TRBV27 and TRBJ1-2, with 9 bases identical to TRBD1. The CDR3 runs 15 residues. Trimming took 8 bases from V and 1 from J; bases not matched to a gene: 8. Looked up from germline, CDR1 is MNHEY and CDR2 is SMNVEV (reference sequence). The chain's CDR3 is CASWDRAGFNYGYTF. For the CDR3, the DNA is TGTGCCAGCTGGGACAGGGCAGGTTTTAACTATGGCTACACCTTC.

CDR3 in amino acids: CASSQDTGGYTEAFF. The CDR3 DNA sequence: TGCGCCAGCAGCCAAGACACAGGGGGGTACACTGAAGCTTTCTTT. The chain combines TRBV4-3 with TRBJ1-1; 8 bases are a match to TRBD1. CDR1 LGHNA and CDR2 YSLEER come from the germline V gene. The CDR3 covers 15 residues. J lost 3 bases, V lost 0 bases, and 3 bases had no gene match.

The chain recombines TRBV27 with TRBJ2-5; the match to TRBD1 covers 8 bases. With V trimmed by 1 base and J by 5 bases, 6 bases remained unmatched. CDR1 MNHEY and CDR2 SMNVEV come from the germline V gene (reference sequence). The CDR3 runs to 15 residues. This chain's CDR3 is CASSLYQGAQETQYF. CDR3 bases: TGTGCCAGCAGTTTATATCAGGGGGCACAGGAGACCCAGTACTTC.

CDR3 region: CASSPRDREAFF. The CDR3 DNA is TGTGCCAGCAGTCCCAGGGACAGAGAAGCTTTCTTT. The rearrangement joins TRBV27 to TRBJ1-1, with 7 nucleotides matching TRBD1. V was pared by 5 bases and J by 8 bases, with 5 bases of the junction left unmatched. This CDR3 comprises 12 residues. Looked up from germline, CDR1 is MNHEY and CDR2 is SMNVEV (reference sequence).

The V call is TRBV11-2, the J call TRBJ1-1, with a possible D match to TRBD1 (6 bases). The CDR3 has 16 residues. V gave up 1 base and J gave up 1 base, with 13 bases separating them. Germline-derived CDR1 and CDR2 are SGHAT and FQNNGV. CDR3 DNA sequence: TGTGCCAGCAGCTTAGTGGCAGGGGTGTCGAACACTGAAGCTTTCTTT. Translated: CASSLVAGVSNTEAFF.

The chain recombines TRBV13 with TRBJ2-2; 12 bases fit TRBD1. Trimming removed 4 bases from V and 3 bases from J; junction bases left unmatched: 3. The CDR3 spans 16 residues. Per germline, CDR1 PRHDT and CDR2 FYEKMQ (reference sequence). The CDR3 loop reads CASSSGTGGHTGELFF. DNA of the CDR3: TGTGCCAGCAGCTCTGGGACAGGGGGCCACACCGGGGAGCTGTTTTTT.

The chain employs TRBV7-9 and TRBJ2-2; TRBD2 aligns across 12 bases. Trimming at V came to 5 bases and at J to 5 bases, leaving 6 bases not matched to a gene. Germline V gene lookup returns CDR1 SEHNR and CDR2 FQNEAQ (reference sequence). The length of the CDR3 is 16 residues. The CDR3: CASSPTSGGLTGELFF. In DNA form, the CDR3 reads TGTGCCAGCAGCCCCACTAGCGGGGGGCTGACCGGGGAGCTGTTTTTT.

V and J are TRBV12-5 and TRBJ2-4, with D possibly TRBD1 on 7 matching bases. CDR3 length equals 14 residues. Germline-derived CDR1 and CDR2 are LGHNT and FRNRAP. Trimming removed 2 bases at V and 8 bases at J, with 13 bases between. The CDR3 reads CASGLRQGEDIQYF. The CDR3 nucleotides read TGTGCTAGTGGTTTGAGGCAGGGGGAGGACATTCAGTACTTC.

V and J are TRBV5-5 and TRBJ1-2; D might be TRBD1 (6 bases). V was clipped by 4 bases and J by 5 bases, with 15 bases between them. Germline V lookup: CDR1 SGHKS, CDR2 YYEKEE (reference sequence). This CDR3 has 14 residues. CDR3: CASSAWTARYGYTF. The CDR3, as DNA: TGTGCCAGCAGCGCCTGGACAGCTAGATATGGCTACACCTTC. Drawing the rest from reference TRBV5-5 and TRBJ1-2, the complete variable domain is DAGVTQSPTHLIKTRGQQVTLRCSPISGHKSVSWYQQVLGQGPQFIFQYYEKEERGRGNFPDRFSARQFPNYSSELNVNALLLGDSALYLCASSAWTARYGYTFGSGTRLTVV.

The chain has TRBV13 and TRBJ2-5; a possible D gene is TRBD1 (6 bases). Trimming left V 5 bases short and J 5 bases short, with 9 bases between. CDR1 PRHDT and CDR2 FYEKMQ come from the germline V gene (reference sequence). The CDR3 has 12 residues. The DNA of the CDR3 is TGTGCCAGCAGCCCCCAGGGGGAGACCCAGTACTTC. Translated: CASSPQGETQYF.